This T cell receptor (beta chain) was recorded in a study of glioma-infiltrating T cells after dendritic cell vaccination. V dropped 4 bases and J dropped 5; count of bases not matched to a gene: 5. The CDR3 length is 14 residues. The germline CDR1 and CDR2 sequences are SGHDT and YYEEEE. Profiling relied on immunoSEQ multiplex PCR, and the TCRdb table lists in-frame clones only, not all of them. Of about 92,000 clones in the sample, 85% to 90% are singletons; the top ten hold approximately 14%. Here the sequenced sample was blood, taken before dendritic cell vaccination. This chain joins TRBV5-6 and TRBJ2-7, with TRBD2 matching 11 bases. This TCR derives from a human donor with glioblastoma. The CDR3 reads CASSRTSGGHEQYF. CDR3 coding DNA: TGTGCCAGCAGCCGAACTAGCGGGGGACACGAGCAGTACTTC.